Sequencing of this T cell receptor beta chain was carried out in a study of T cell changes during pregnancy in multiple sclerosis. CDR1 and CDR2 from the germline V gene are SGHTA and FQGNSA. V was cut by 1 base and J by 7 bases, with 16 bases left in between. The CDR3 covers 15 residues. The data were produced by immunoSEQ multiplex PCR, yet TCRdb's version contains in-frame clones alone and is incomplete. This sample has some 70,000 clones, with roughly 92% found just once. V usage is TRBV7-2 and J usage is TRBJ1-2; TRBD1 is a possible D gene (5 bases). This clonotype was sampled from a female donor in good health, enrolled as a control in a pregnancy study. This material consisted of CD8+ T cells from peripheral blood mononuclear cells, taken in the third trimester of pregnancy. The CDR3 nucleotides are TGTGCCAGCAGCTTAGAGGGGTCCAGCATTGGTGGCTACACCTTC. It yields the protein CASSLEGSSIGGYTF.